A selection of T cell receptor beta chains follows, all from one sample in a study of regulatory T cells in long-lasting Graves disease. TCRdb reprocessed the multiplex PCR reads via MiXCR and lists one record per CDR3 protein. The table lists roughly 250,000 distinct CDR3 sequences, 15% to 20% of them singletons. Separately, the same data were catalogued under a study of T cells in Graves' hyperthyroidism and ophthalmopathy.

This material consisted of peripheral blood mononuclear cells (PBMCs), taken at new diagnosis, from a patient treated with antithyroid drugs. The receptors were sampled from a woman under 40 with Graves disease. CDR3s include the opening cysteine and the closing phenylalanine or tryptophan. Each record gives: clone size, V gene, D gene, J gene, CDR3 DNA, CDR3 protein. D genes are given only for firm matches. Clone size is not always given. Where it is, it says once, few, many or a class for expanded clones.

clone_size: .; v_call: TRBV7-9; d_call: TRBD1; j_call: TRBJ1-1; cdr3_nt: TGTGCCAGCAGCTCTTACCGGACAGGGGACACTGAAGCTTTCTTT; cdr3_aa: CASSSYRTGDTEAFF
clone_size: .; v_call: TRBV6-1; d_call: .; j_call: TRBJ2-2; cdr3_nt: TGTGCCAGCAGTGAGAGAGCGAACACCGGGGAGCCGTTTTTT; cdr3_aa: CASSERANTGEPFF
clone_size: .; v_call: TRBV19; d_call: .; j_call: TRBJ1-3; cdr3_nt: TGTGCCAGTAGTATAACAGGAAACTCTGGAAACACCATATATTTT; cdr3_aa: CASSITGNSGNTIYF
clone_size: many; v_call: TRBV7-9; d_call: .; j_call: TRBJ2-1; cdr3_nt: TGTGCCAGCAGCTTAAGCGTCGTGGAGTACGACAATGAGCAGTTCTTC; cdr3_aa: CASSLSVVEYDNEQFF
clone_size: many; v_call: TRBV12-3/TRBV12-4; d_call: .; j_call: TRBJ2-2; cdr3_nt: TGTGCCAGCAGTTTTCACACCGGGGAGCTGTTTTTT; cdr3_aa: CASSFHTGELFF
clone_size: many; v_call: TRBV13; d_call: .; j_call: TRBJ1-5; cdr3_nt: TGTGCCAGCAGCAAACGCACAGGGTCGGGCAATCAGCCCCAGCATTTT; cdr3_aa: CASSKRTGSGNQPQHF
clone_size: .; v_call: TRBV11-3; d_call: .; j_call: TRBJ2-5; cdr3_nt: TGTGCCAGCAGCTTAGATGGAGGGGAGACCCAGTACTTC; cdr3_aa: CASSLDGGETQYF
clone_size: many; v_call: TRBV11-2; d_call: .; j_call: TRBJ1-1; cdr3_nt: TGTGCCAGCAGCTTAGCTTGGGGAGTAGGTGAAGCTTTCTTT; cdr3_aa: CASSLAWGVGEAFF
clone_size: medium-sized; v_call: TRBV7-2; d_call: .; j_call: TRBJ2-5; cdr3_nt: TGTGCCAGCAGCTTAGACCAGGGGGGAGAGACCCAGTACTTC; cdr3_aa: CASSLDQGGETQYF
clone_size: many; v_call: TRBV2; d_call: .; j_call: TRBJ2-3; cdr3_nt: TGTGCCAGCAGGGGGGACCGCTATACGCAGTATTTT; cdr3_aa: CASRGDRYTQYF
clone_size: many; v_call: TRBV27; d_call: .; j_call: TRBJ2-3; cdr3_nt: TGTGCCAGCAGCGTACACCAAGGGGGTCTAACTACAGATACGCAGTATTTT; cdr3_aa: CASSVHQGGLTTDTQYF
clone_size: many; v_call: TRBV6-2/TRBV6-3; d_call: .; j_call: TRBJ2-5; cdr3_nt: TGTGCCAGCAGTGTTCAAAGCGGGCGGGAGACCCAGTACTTC; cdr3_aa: CASSVQSGRETQYF
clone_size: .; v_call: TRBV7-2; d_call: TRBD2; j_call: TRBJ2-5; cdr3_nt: TGTGCCAGCAGCCGAGCGGGGGGGAGTCAGACCCAGTACTTC; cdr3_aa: CASSRAGGSQTQYF
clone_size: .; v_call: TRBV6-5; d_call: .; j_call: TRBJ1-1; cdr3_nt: TGTGCCAGCAGTTACTTAGTAAGGGGCTCTGAAGCTTTCTTT; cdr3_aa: CASSYLVRGSEAFF
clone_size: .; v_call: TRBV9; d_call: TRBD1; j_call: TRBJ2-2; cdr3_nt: TGTGCCAGCAGCGTAGCAGGGGGAGATGCCGGGGAGCTGTTTTTT; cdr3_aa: CASSVAGGDAGELFF
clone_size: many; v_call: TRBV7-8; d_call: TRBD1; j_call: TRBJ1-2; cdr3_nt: TGTGCCAGCAGCCAAGCAGGGACAGCCTATGGCTACACCTTC; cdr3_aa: CASSQAGTAYGYTF
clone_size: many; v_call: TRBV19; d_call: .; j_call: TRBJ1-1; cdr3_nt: TGTGCCAGTAGTCCAAGAGGGGGTTACACTGAAGCTTTCTTT; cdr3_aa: CASSPRGGYTEAFF
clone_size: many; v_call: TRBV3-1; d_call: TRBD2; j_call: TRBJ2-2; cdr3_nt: TGTGCCAGCAGCCAAGGCCGGGGACTAGCGTTCGGGGAGCTGTTTTTT; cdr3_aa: CASSQGRGLAFGELFF
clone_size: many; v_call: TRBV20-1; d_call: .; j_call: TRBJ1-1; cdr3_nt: TGCAGTGCTCCCGATGGTGAAGCTTTCTTT; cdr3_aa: CSAPDGEAFF
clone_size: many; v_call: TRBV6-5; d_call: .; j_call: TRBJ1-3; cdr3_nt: TGTGCCAGCAGTTACTCGTGGAGGGGACAAGACTCTGGAAACACCATATATTTT; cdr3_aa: CASSYSWRGQDSGNTIYF
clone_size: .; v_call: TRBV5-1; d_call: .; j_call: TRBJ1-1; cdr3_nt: TGCGCCAGCAGCCCGCGGGAGCACACTGAAGCTTTCTTT; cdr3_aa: CASSPREHTEAFF
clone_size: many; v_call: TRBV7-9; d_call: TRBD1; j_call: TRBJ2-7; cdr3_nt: TGTGCCAGCAGCTCCCGGGACAGGGGAGTCCACGAGCAGTACTTC; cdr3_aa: CASSSRDRGVHEQYF
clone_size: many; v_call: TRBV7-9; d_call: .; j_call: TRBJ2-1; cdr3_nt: TGTGCCAGCAGCTTATTCCGCCATGAGCAGTTCTTC; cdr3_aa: CASSLFRHEQFF
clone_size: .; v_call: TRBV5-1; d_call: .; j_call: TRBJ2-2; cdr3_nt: TGCGCCAGCAGCCCTGACCCTGTCGCGAACACCGGGGAGCTGTTTTTT; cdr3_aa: CASSPDPVANTGELFF
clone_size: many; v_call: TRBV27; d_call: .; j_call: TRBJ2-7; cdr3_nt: TGTGCCAGCAGCCGTGGGGCAGGGATCTACGAGCAGTACTTC; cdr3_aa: CASSRGAGIYEQYF
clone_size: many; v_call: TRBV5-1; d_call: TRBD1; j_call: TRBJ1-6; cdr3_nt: TGCGCCAGCAGCTTACCGGGACAGGGGTATTCACCCCTCCACTTT; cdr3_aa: CASSLPGQGYSPLHF
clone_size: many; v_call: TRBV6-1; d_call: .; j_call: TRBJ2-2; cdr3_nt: TGTGCCAGCAGCTCCCGTACGAACACCGGGGAGCTGTTTTTT; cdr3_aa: CASSSRTNTGELFF
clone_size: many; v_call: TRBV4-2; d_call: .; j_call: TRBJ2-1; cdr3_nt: TGTGCCAGCAGCCAATTGCAACAGGATTCGGATGAGCAGTTCTTC; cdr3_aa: CASSQLQQDSDEQFF
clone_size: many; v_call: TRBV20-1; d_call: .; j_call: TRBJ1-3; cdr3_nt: TGCAGTGCTACCCCAGGGTCTGGAAACACCATATATTTT; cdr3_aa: CSATPGSGNTIYF
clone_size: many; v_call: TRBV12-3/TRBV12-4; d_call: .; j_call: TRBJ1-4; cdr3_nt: TGTGCCAGCACTCTCGGCACAAGGCTTGAAAAACTGTTTTTT; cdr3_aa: CASTLGTRLEKLFF
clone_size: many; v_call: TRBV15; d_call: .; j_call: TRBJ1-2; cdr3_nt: TGTGCCACCAGCAGAGACCGGGAGGACTATGGCTACACCTTC; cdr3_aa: CATSRDREDYGYTF
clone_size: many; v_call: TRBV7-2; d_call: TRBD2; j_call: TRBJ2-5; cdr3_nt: TGTGCCAGCAGCCATTGGACTAGGAGGCAAGAGACCCAGTACTTC; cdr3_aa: CASSHWTRRQETQYF